The clone carrying this T cell receptor beta chain was found many times. These data are taken from a study of Graves' ophthalmopathy and Graves' hyperthyroidism. The germline V gene has CDR1 MNHEY and CDR2 SVGEGT. V gave up 3 bases and J gave up 4 bases; unmatched junction bases: 5. The CDR3 runs to 15 residues. Using RNA transcripts, the TCR beta CDR3 regions were amplified. An opening RT-PCR round employed HTBI primers and preceded a second-round multiplex PCR. TCRdb ran MiXCR on the multiplex PCR reads and lists one entry per CDR3 protein. The sample comprises approximately 460,000 distinct CDR3 sequences, roughly an eighth of which are singletons, and about 9.4% rests with the top ten. A diagnosis was made from clinical symptoms together with serum thyroxine, TRAb, thyroid ultrasound and orbital computed tomography.

This chain joins TRBV6-2 or TRBV6-3 and TRBJ2-7; 11 bases agree with TRBD2. The TCR originated in a woman aged 25 to 39 with Graves' ophthalmopathy. Sequencing used blood. The CDR3, as DNA: TGTGCCAGCAGTTATCGGCCTAGCGGGGGGTACGAGCAGTACTTC. Translating it yields CASSYRPSGGYEQYF.